This T cell receptor (beta chain) came from a study of radiation and T cells in renal cell carcinoma. Clones were read by immunoSEQ multiplex PCR, and TCRdb kept only the in-frame ones, dropping some. The sample includes some 120,000 clones, about 88% seen only once; the top ten take over 4.5%. Comment on this clone: Its cognate antigen is unknown.

Sample time point: blood 2 weeks post-SBRT. Regarding treatment: 15 Gy SBRT to primary tumor, nephrectomy 4 weeks later. After SBRT, blood was collected at 2 and 4 weeks, plus baseline. This renal cell carcinoma was of the clear cell type. CDR1 is LNHDA and CDR2 is SQIVND in the germline V gene (reference sequence). V was cut by 7 bases and J by 2 bases, with 21 bases left in between. The CDR3 is 17 residues long. The study's findings and limits: Top tumor clonotypes rose in blood 2 weeks post-radiation, then contracted.

The rearrangement uses TRBV19 and TRBJ1-5; D remains ambiguous. The receptor was derived from a woman in her 70s with renal cell carcinoma. Sequencing used blood, obtained from a patient whose treatment included radiotherapy and nephrectomy. For the CDR3, the DNA is TGTGCCAGTAACATACTTAGGGATACTACGCGCAATCAGCCCCAGCATTTT. It codes for CASNILRDTTRNQPQHF.